A single sample is the source of the 31 T cell receptor beta chains below, sequenced in a study of T-cell reconstitution after alpha-beta-depleted transplantation in children. Unique molecular identifiers were used to barcode this TCRbeta library. TCRdb processed the PCR reads anew with MiXCR; each CDR3 protein has one entry. The sample consists of fewer than 550,000 distinct CDR3 sequences, roughly 16% of them appearing once. Sequenced here: PBMCs, mostly from graft donor cells, sampled 360 days after TCRalphabeta/CD19-depleted stem cell transplant. The receptors shown here come from a boy under two years old who had a stem cell transplant for Wiskott-Aldrich syndrome, so the T cells may come from the graft donor.

In this sample, this clonotype turned up many times. The genes are TRBV12-3 or TRBV12-4 and TRBJ1-2, with a possible D match to TRBD1 (5 bases). The CDR3 extends over 14 amino acids. Trimming cost V 3 bases and J 4 bases, with 12 bases left between them. CDR3 loop: CASSFRPGTYGYTF. The DNA for the CDR3 is TGTGCCAGCAGTTTCAGGCCAGGGACCTATGGCTACACCTTC.

This rearrangement joins TRBV5-1 to TRBJ2-1; 8 nucleotides match TRBD2. This CDR3 comprises 16 residues. V lost 3 bases, J lost 4 bases, and 9 bases stayed unmatched. Germline CDR1 reads SGHRS; CDR2 reads YFSETQ. CDR3 in DNA: TGCGCCAGCAGCTCCCAGCGGGAGTGGGGTTACAATGAGCAGTTCTTC. Protein product: CASSSQREWGYNEQFF.

This clonotype turned up a few times. The chain joins TRBV6-1 to TRBJ2-2; D might be TRBD2 (6 bases). Germline CDR1 reads MNHNS; CDR2 reads SASEGT. The CDR3 contains 13 residues. Trimming took 6 bases from V and 4 from J, leaving 9 bases between them. CDR3 DNA: TGTGCCAGCAGCCGGGGACTCACCGGGGAGCTGTTTTTT. This encodes CASSRGLTGELFF.

This clonotype occurred a few times. This chain links TRBV5-1 with TRBJ2-1; TRBD2 matches at 7 bases. Unmatched junction bases numbered 10, after V lost 7 bases and J lost 3 bases. Germline V gene lookup returns CDR1 SGHRS and CDR2 YFSETQ. The CDR3 spans 15 residues. In DNA, the CDR3 is TGCGCCAGCTCCGCCTCTAGCGGAATCTACAATGAGCAGTTCTTC. Its translation is CASSASSGIYNEQFF.

This clonotype was recorded a few times. The chain carries TRBV3-1 and TRBJ1-2, with 10 bases that match TRBD1. The germline gives CDR1 LGHDT, CDR2 YNNKEL (reference sequence). This CDR3 spans 15 amino acids. Trimming at V came to 4 bases and at J to 8 bases, leaving 10 bases not matched to a gene. CDR3 sequence (DNA): TGTGCCAGCAGCCCCACGGGACAGGGGAGAGGAGGCTACACCTTC. This encodes CASSPTGQGRGGYTF.

The rearrangement uses TRBV7-2 and TRBJ2-2; TRBD2 aligns across 12 bases. V gave up 5 bases and J gave up 5 bases; unmatched junction bases: 21. The CDR3 extends over 21 amino acids. The germline V gene has CDR1 SGHTA and CDR2 FQGNSA. CDR3 sequence: CASSPSGRAPISPINTGELFF. CDR3 in DNA: TGTGCCAGCAGCCCTAGCGGGAGGGCTCCAATAAGCCCAATAAATACCGGGGAGCTGTTTTTT.

The chain links TRBV6-1 to TRBJ2-2, with 11 nucleotides matching TRBD2. Germline lookup yields CDR1 MNHNS and CDR2 SASEGT. The CDR3 is made up of 16 amino acids. Losses at the gene ends were 8 bases for V and 6 bases for J; bases not matched to a gene: 11. CDR3 nucleotides: TGTGCCAGCGCCCTCTTAGCGGGAGGGAGGGCCGGGGAGCTGTTTTTT. Its protein product is CASALLAGGRAGELFF.

The V call is TRBV12-3 or TRBV12-4, the J call TRBJ2-7; tentative D call: TRBD2 (6 bases). The length of the CDR3 is 14 residues. The germline V and J ends were trimmed by 5 bases and 2 bases, with 13 bases remaining between them. CDR3 in amino acids: CASSPRLDPYEQYF. The DNA of the CDR3 is TGTGCCAGCAGTCCTAGACTAGATCCCTACGAGCAGTACTTC.

This clonotype was observed many times. This sequence joins TRBV6-6 and TRBJ2-2; D perhaps matches TRBD2 (6 bases). Germline loops: CDR1 MNHNY, CDR2 SVGAGI (reference sequence). Trimming took 6 bases from V and 3 from J, leaving 14 bases between them. This CDR3 has 15 amino acids. The DNA for the CDR3 is TGTGCCAGCAGGTCCGGGACTTGGGACACCGGGGAGCTGTTTTTT. Protein: CASRSGTWDTGELFF.

In this sample, this clonotype turned up a few times. V usage is TRBV3-1 and J usage is TRBJ2-7; 12 bases align to TRBD2. The CDR3 totals 18 residues. CDR1 LGHDT and CDR2 YNNKEL come from the germline V gene (reference sequence). Trimming took 3 bases from V and 2 from J; bases not matched to a gene: 11. CDR3 protein: CASSQDPSGRAGAYEQYF. The CDR3 DNA follows: TGTGCCAGCAGCCAGGACCCTAGCGGGAGGGCCGGCGCCTACGAGCAGTACTTC.

A few counts support this clonotype. In nucleotides, the CDR3 is TGTGCCACCAGTGAATACACCGGGACAGGGATTGACAATGAGCAGTTCTTC. Translation gives CATSEYTGTGIDNEQFF. The gene calls are TRBV24-1 and TRBJ2-1, with 9 bases lining up with TRBD1. The germline gives CDR1 KGHDR, CDR2 SFDVKD. Trimming removed 4 bases from V and 5 bases from J; junction bases left unmatched: 11. CDR3 length: 17 amino acids.

This clonotype was seen ten or more times. The chain employs TRBV12-3 or TRBV12-4 and TRBJ2-5, with D hard to call. The CDR3 has 14 residues. Trimming took 3 bases from V and 5 from J, leaving 13 bases between them. The CDR3 loop is CASSFWGIGETQYF. The CDR3 DNA sequence: TGTGCCAGCAGTTTTTGGGGTATCGGGGAGACCCAGTACTTC.

This clonotype appeared a few times. The chain employs TRBV12-5 and TRBJ2-1, with unresolved D. The germline gives CDR1 LGHNT, CDR2 FRNRAP. This CDR3 is built from 14 residues. V was clipped by 3 bases and J by 6 bases, with 12 bases between them. The CDR3 coding sequence is TGTGCTAGTGGTTTAGCGACTCCTCTCAATGAGCAGTTCTTC. This gives the protein CASGLATPLNEQFF.

The J gene is TRBJ2-1, the V gene TRBV10-3; no firm D call. The germline V and J ends were trimmed by 10 bases and 4 bases, with 8 bases remaining between them. The CDR3 has 11 amino acids. CDR1 is ENHRY, CDR2 SYGVKD, per germline. Here the CDR3 reads CATLSYNEQFF. The CDR3 DNA is TGTGCCACCCTCAGTTACAATGAGCAGTTCTTC.

This clonotype showed up many times. The chain employs TRBV5-1 and TRBJ2-2; D is undetermined. Per germline, CDR1 SGHRS and CDR2 YFSETQ. V lost 7 bases, J lost 1 base, and 11 bases lay in between. This CDR3 has 14 residues. CDR3 DNA: TGCGCCAGCGCTTTAAGTATGAACACCGGGGAGCTGTTTTTT. It encodes CASALSMNTGELFF.

This chain joins TRBV12-3 or TRBV12-4 and TRBJ2-2; 7 bases align to TRBD2. The CDR3 runs to 20 residues. J gave up 4 bases and V 3 bases, and 20 bases lay outside the gene matches. This chain's CDR3 is CASSFPLAEPKYHSTGELFF. The CDR3 DNA reads as TGTGCCAGCAGTTTCCCTCTAGCGGAACCAAAATATCACTCCACCGGGGAGCTGTTTTTT.

The chain combines TRBV29-1 with TRBJ2-1, with D unclear. V lost 6 bases to trimming and J lost 5 bases, with 23 bases between them. There are 16 residues in the CDR3. In germline, CDR1 is SQVTM, CDR2 ANQGSEA. CDR3 amino acids: CSVRVYGGRANNEQFF. The CDR3 DNA follows: TGCAGCGTCCGGGTGTACGGCGGTAGGGCGAACAATGAGCAGTTCTTC.

This clonotype was counted a few times. Here the CDR3 DNA reads TGTGCCAGCAGCCCTATAGCGGGAGCCTACAATGAGCAGTTCTTC. It codes for CASSPIAGAYNEQFF. V usage is TRBV14 and J usage is TRBJ2-1; TRBD2 matches at 9 bases. CDR1 and CDR2 (germline): SGHDN, FVKESK. CDR3 length: 15 residues. Trimming at V came to 4 bases and at J to 2 bases, leaving 3 bases not matched to a gene.

A few counts support this clonotype. The CDR3: CSYAANSGNTIYF. The DNA of the CDR3 is TGCAGCTATGCCGCCAACTCTGGAAACACCATATATTTT. V is TRBV29-1 and J is TRBJ1-3; the D is unclear. Trimming took 8 bases from V and 0 from J, leaving 11 bases between them. Looked up from germline, CDR1 is SQVTM and CDR2 is ANQGSEA. The CDR3 sequence is 13 residues long.

This clonotype was found many times. This sequence joins TRBV5-1 and TRBJ2-1; 7 bases line up with TRBD2. CDR1 and CDR2 from the germline V gene are SGHRS and YFSETQ. The CDR3 runs to 17 residues. V shed 0 bases and J 9 bases; nucleotides not matched to a gene: 15. The CDR3 DNA follows: TGCGCCAGCAGCTTGGGGGTCTTCGGGACTACCTGGGGTGAGCAGTTCTTC. As protein: CASSLGVFGTTWGEQFF.

The chain couples TRBV9 to TRBJ2-3; TRBD2 aligns across 8 bases. Germline-derived CDR1 and CDR2 are SGDLS and YYNGEE. Trimming took 4 bases from V and 3 from J; bases not matched to a gene: 7. CDR3 size: 15 residues. The CDR3 spells CASSPTGTRTDTQYF. DNA of the CDR3: TGTGCCAGCAGCCCCACCGGGACTAGAACAGATACGCAGTATTTT.

This chain links TRBV12-3 or TRBV12-4 with TRBJ1-4; D unresolved. V lost 2 bases, J lost 4 bases, and 14 bases lay in between. The CDR3 totals 16 residues. Here the CDR3 reads CASSLSVRVVNEKLFF. DNA of the CDR3: TGTGCCAGCAGTTTATCAGTCCGAGTAGTTAATGAAAAACTGTTTTTT.

This clonotype was counted a few times. The rearrangement links TRBV12-3 or TRBV12-4 to TRBJ2-2; no firm D call. This CDR3 has 13 amino acids. Trimming removed 6 bases at V and 5 bases at J, with 10 bases between. The CDR3 protein is CASSPMRTGELFF. The CDR3 region has the DNA TGTGCCAGCAGCCCCATGAGGACCGGGGAGCTGTTTTTT.

J is TRBJ1-2 and V is TRBV20-1; maybe TRBD1 (6 bases). The CDR3 runs 14 residues. Germline V lookup: CDR1 DFQATT, CDR2 SNEGSKA (reference sequence). The V end was cut by 7 bases, the J end by 2 bases, with 17 bases between. The CDR3 is CSVVTGHLNYGYTF. Here the CDR3 DNA reads TGCAGTGTCGTGACGGGACACTTGAACTATGGCTACACCTTC.

The chain employs TRBV20-1 and TRBJ2-5, with 10 nucleotides matching TRBD2. Trimming removed 0 bases from V and 3 bases from J; junction bases left unmatched: 4. Germline V gene lookup returns CDR1 DFQATT and CDR2 SNEGSKA (reference sequence). This CDR3 has 15 amino acids. CDR3 nucleotides: TGCAGTGCTAGAGATCCAGGACTAGCGGAAGAGACCCAGTACTTC. It yields the protein CSARDPGLAEETQYF.

There are a few counts of this clonotype. The rearrangement links TRBV12-5 to TRBJ2-1, with unresolved D. Germline values: CDR1 LGHNT, CDR2 FRNRAP. The germline V and J ends were trimmed by 1 base and 4 bases, with 5 bases remaining between them. The length of the CDR3 is 13 residues. CDR3 DNA: TGTGCTAGTGGTTTGGATCCGTACAATGAGCAGTTCTTC. Its protein is CASGLDPYNEQFF.

This clonotype was counted only a few times. V usage is TRBV7-9 and J usage is TRBJ2-7; D gene uncertain. The length of the CDR3 is 14 residues. Germline CDR1 is SEHNR and CDR2 is FQNEAQ (reference sequence). Trimming left V 5 bases short and J 0 bases short, with 11 bases between. In nucleotides, the CDR3 is TGTGCCAGCAGCCACATCGGTAGCTCCTACGAGCAGTACTTC. It yields the protein CASSHIGSSYEQYF.

This clonotype was found a few times. The V gene is TRBV5-1, the J gene TRBJ2-2; D call uncertain. The V gene lost 7 bases and the J gene lost 1 base, with 5 bases spanning the gap. CDR3 length: 12 amino acids. In germline, CDR1 is SGHRS, CDR2 YFSETQ. The CDR3 sequence is CASQMNTGELFF. CDR3 coding DNA: TGCGCCAGCCAAATGAACACCGGGGAGCTGTTTTTT.

About this clonotype itself: One junction end does not reproduce the germline sequence, and a read error may be involved. The chain carries TRBV5-1 and TRBJ1-1; D is uncertain. The CDR3 covers 12 residues. Germline V CDR1 and CDR2: SGHRS, YFSETQ. This chain's CDR3 is CGSLELNTEAFF. DNA of the CDR3: TGCGGCAGCTTGGAATTGAACACTGAAGCTTTCTTT.

The table lists this clonotype with a few counts. This chain connects TRBV28 to TRBJ2-1; perhaps D is TRBD1 or TRBD2 (6 bases each). Looked up from germline, CDR1 is MDHEN and CDR2 is SYDVKM. Trimming took off 4 bases at V and 7 bases at J, with 17 bases between the two ends. This CDR3 has 15 amino acids. The CDR3 nucleotides read TGTGCCAGCAGTTCCACCGGGGGCCACGAGAATGAGCAGTTCTTC. Residues: CASSSTGGHENEQFF.

The chain links TRBV9 to TRBJ2-7; D unresolved. Germline CDR1 SGDLS, CDR2 YYNGEE. CDR3 length equals 14 residues. The V and J ends lost 0 bases and 1 base respectively, with 8 bases between them. CDR3 residues: CASSVGRYSYEQYF. CDR3 nucleotides: TGTGCCAGCAGCGTAGGCCGGTATTCCTACGAGCAGTACTTC.